One TCR beta chain is described in this entry. Antigen specificity is unknown. These data come from a study of cytomegalovirus exposure and HLA in healthy donors. Study at large: Unique TCRs from HLA-typed donors, around 79 million of them, were held in an early data release.

The CDR3 loop spans 15 amino acids. The germline gives CDR1 SGHRS, CDR2 YFSETQ. With 4 bases clipped from V and 0 bases from J, the junction kept 4 bases outside the gene matches. Study findings and constraints: A prior analysis recorded that most TCR beta V segments were productive about 87% or about 30% of the time. Most of the CMV-associated TCR beta chains (in a later analysis) appeared to be HLA-restricted.

It was with 60 Vbeta and 13 Jbeta primers that the PCR ran. Only in-frame clones appear in the TCRdb table, and some are missing; sequencing was by immunoSEQ multiplex PCR. Altogether about 120,000 clones are present, more than 60% being singletons, with the ten largest covering about 2.6%. This receptor was identified in a woman between 35 and 50 years old in good health and CMV-seropositive. The chain is built from TRBV5-1 and TRBJ1-1; 9 positions agree with TRBD1. The specimen was PBMCs. CDR3 protein: CASSIRTGVNTEAFF. Written as DNA, the CDR3 is TGCGCCAGCAGCATACGGACAGGGGTGAACACTGAAGCTTTCTTT.